The 16 T cell receptor beta chains reported below all come from one sample, sequenced in a study of cytomegalovirus exposure and HLA in healthy donors. Amplification used 60 Vbeta primers and 13 Jbeta primers. Clones were read by immunoSEQ multiplex PCR, and TCRdb kept only the in-frame ones, dropping some. Of roughly 100,000 clones in the sample, 60% to 80% were seen once. Material: PBMCs. The receptors come from a man between 60 and 75 years old in good health and CMV-seropositive.

V gene TRBV5-1 combines with J gene TRBJ2-7, with D maybe TRBD1 (5 bases). Germline V gene data show CDR1 as SGHRS and CDR2 as YFSETQ. The CDR3 is 12 amino acids. Trimming shortened V by 4 bases and J by 4 bases, and 9 bases separated the two germline ends. The CDR3 is CASSIDSYEQYF. The CDR3 bases are TGCGCCAGCAGCATAGACAGTTACGAGCAGTACTTC.

The rearrangement uses TRBV5-6 and TRBJ1-2; tentatively, D is TRBD1 (5 bases). V gave up 2 bases and J gave up 8 bases, with 22 bases separating them. Germline values: CDR1 SGHDT, CDR2 YYEEEE. The length of the CDR3 is 16 residues. The CDR3: CASSLGQGSLHRGYTF. Written as DNA, the CDR3 is TGTGCCAGCAGCTTAGGGCAGGGTAGCCTTCATAGGGGCTACACCTTC.

The chain has TRBV4-1 and TRBJ1-2; 8 bases align to TRBD1. With 4 bases clipped from V and 3 bases from J, the junction kept 4 bases outside the gene matches. The germline CDR1 and CDR2 sequences are MGHRA and YSYEKL. The CDR3 covers 14 residues. Here the CDR3 DNA reads TGCGCCAGCAGCCGTCCGACAGGGGACTATGGCTACACCTTC. Residues: CASSRPTGDYGYTF.

The chain employs TRBV4-2 and TRBJ2-7; 7 bases line up with TRBD1. Unmatched junction bases numbered 4, after V lost 5 bases and J lost 0 bases. Per germline, CDR1 LGHNA and CDR2 YNFKEQ. The CDR3 is 14 residues long. The CDR3 region is CASSAQGISYEQYF. The CDR3 DNA is TGTGCCAGCAGCGCACAGGGGATCTCCTACGAGCAGTACTTC.

This rearrangement joins TRBV7-8 to TRBJ1-5; no clear D. The germline V gene has CDR1 SGHVS and CDR2 FQNEAQ. The CDR3 contains 15 residues. Trimming took 6 bases from V and 1 from J, leaving 13 bases between them. Here the CDR3 reads CASSQMRVSNQPQHF. The CDR3 bases are TGTGCCAGCAGTCAGATGCGGGTGAGCAATCAGCCCCAGCATTTT.

The chain combines TRBV6-5 with TRBJ1-1; D uncertain. Germline CDR1 MNHEY, CDR2 SVGAGI. This CDR3 is 12 amino acids long. V lost 8 bases and J 5 bases, leaving 12 bases between the germline ends. CDR3 bases: TGTGCCAGCGTCGGGGTGGGAACTGAAGCTTTCTTT. Residues: CASVGVGTEAFF.

This chain connects TRBV6-6 to TRBJ2-5, with a tentative D call TRBD2 (6 bases). Trimming removed 4 bases from V and 5 bases from J, with 14 bases in between. Germline V gene lookup returns CDR1 MNHNY and CDR2 SVGAGI (reference sequence). CDR3 length equals 14 residues. The CDR3 loop is CASSWRGGKETQYF. Written as DNA, the CDR3 is TGTGCCAGCAGTTGGCGGGGCGGAAAGGAGACCCAGTACTTC.

The V call is TRBV11-2, the J call TRBJ2-3, with TRBD2 as a possible D gene (7 bases). The CDR3 is 15 residues long. Trimming took off 7 bases at V and 7 bases at J, with 21 bases between the two ends. Germline-derived CDR1 and CDR2 are SGHAT and FQNNGV. CDR3 protein: CASTEGDYPLHTQYF. The CDR3 DNA is TGTGCCAGCACCGAGGGGGACTACCCACTTCATACGCAGTATTTT.

V usage is TRBV7-2 and J usage is TRBJ1-4, with 9 bases identical to TRBD1. This CDR3 has 16 residues. Germline lookup yields CDR1 SGHTA and CDR2 FQGNSA. J gave up 7 bases and V 6 bases, and 12 bases lay outside the gene matches. CDR3 sequence reads: CASRTGTQGASEKLFF. For the CDR3, the DNA is TGTGCCAGCAGGACTGGGACACAGGGGGCCAGTGAAAAACTGTTTTTT.

The gene calls are TRBV11-1 and TRBJ1-3; no clear D. This CDR3 is 15 amino acids long. The germline gives CDR1 SGHAT, CDR2 FQDESV (reference sequence). Trimming took 6 bases from V and 4 from J, leaving 16 bases between them. The CDR3 sequence is CASSARQGSGNTIYF. As DNA, the CDR3 is TGTGCCAGCAGTGCCCGACAAGGGAGCGGAAACACCATATATTTT.

As regards this clone: The same CDR3 arises from other DNA sequences in this sample as well. The chain employs TRBV28 and TRBJ1-2, with no clear D. This CDR3 has 12 amino acids. The ends were cut back, 3 bases at V and 3 bases at J, with 5 bases in the middle. Germline lookup yields CDR1 MDHEN and CDR2 SYDVKM. The CDR3 coding sequence is TGTGCCAGCAGTTTGGGCGACTATGGCTACACCTTC. It translates to CASSLGDYGYTF.

The V and J genes are TRBV5-1 and TRBJ2-3; D unclear. Germline CDR1 reads SGHRS; CDR2 reads YFSETQ. Trimming removed 1 base at V and 6 bases at J, with 12 bases between. This CDR3 spans 14 amino acids. The CDR3 coding sequence is TGCGCCAGCAGCTTGCTCACGCTGAGGGATACGCAGTATTTT. It specifies CASSLLTLRDTQYF.

This clone was recorded only once. The V call is TRBV7-3, the J call TRBJ2-2, with 8 bases that match TRBD1. Germline V gene lookup returns CDR1 SGHTA and CDR2 FQGTGA. After removal of 5 bases from V and 7 bases from J, the junction contained 9 bases not matched to a gene. The CDR3 contains 15 residues. CDR3 nucleotides: TGTGCCAGCAGCCCCGGACAGGGAAGAAACGGGGAGCTGTTTTTT. Amino acid sequence: CASSPGQGRNGELFF.

The chain couples TRBV6-5 to TRBJ1-5; D unclear. There are 15 residues in the CDR3. Germline values: CDR1 MNHEY, CDR2 SVGAGI. Trimming left V 5 bases short and J 1 base short, with 12 bases between. The CDR3 spells CASSPQSGSNQPQHF. The CDR3 DNA reads as TGTGCCAGCAGTCCACAGAGCGGGAGCAATCAGCCCCAGCATTTT.

This sequence joins TRBV28 and TRBJ2-5; TRBD1 matches at 8 bases. V shed 7 bases and J 5 bases; nucleotides not matched to a gene: 9. The CDR3 runs to 14 residues. Germline V gene lookup returns CDR1 MDHEN and CDR2 SYDVKM. In DNA form, the CDR3 reads TGTGCCAGCAAGTATCAGGGGGCTTGGGAGACCCAGTACTTC. Its translation is CASKYQGAWETQYF.

The V and J genes are TRBV18 and TRBJ1-4, with TRBD1 identical over 10 bases. This CDR3 contains 15 residues. With 6 bases clipped from V and 4 bases from J, the junction kept 5 bases outside the gene matches. Germline CDR1 is KGHSH and CDR2 is LQKENI. The DNA of the CDR3 is TGTGCCAGCTCGCGGGGGACAGGGGTTAATGAAAAACTGTTTTTT. This codes for CASSRGTGVNEKLFF.